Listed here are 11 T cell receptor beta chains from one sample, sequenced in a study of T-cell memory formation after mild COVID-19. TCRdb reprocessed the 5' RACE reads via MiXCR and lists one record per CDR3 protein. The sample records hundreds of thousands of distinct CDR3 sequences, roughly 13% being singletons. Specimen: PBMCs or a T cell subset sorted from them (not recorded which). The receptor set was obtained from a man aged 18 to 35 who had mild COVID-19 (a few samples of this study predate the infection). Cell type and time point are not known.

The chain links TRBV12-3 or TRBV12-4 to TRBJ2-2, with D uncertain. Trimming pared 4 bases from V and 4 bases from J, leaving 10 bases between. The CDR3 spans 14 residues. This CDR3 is CASSSRFSTGELFF. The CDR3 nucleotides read TGTGCCAGCAGTTCTCGGTTTTCCACCGGGGAGCTGTTTTTT.

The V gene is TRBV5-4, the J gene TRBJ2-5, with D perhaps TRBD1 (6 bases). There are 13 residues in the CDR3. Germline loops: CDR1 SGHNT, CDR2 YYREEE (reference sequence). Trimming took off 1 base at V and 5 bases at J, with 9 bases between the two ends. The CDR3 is CASSLQGSETQYF. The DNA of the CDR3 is TGTGCCAGCAGCTTGCAGGGGAGTGAGACCCAGTACTTC.

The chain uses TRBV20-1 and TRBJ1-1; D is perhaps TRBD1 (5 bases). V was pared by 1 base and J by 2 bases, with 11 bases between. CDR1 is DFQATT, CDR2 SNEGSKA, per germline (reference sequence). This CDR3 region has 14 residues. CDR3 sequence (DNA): TGCAGTGCTAGAGCCCTTGACAGAAACACTGAAGCTTTCTTT. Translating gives CSARALDRNTEAFF.

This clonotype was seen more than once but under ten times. The CDR3 loop is CACSGYNEQFF. The CDR3 nucleotides are TGTGCCTGCTCAGGGTACAATGAGCAGTTCTTC. The chain combines TRBV2 with TRBJ2-1; D might be TRBD1 (5 bases). Trimming stripped 11 bases from V and 4 bases from J, with 9 bases between. This CDR3 is built from 11 residues. Germline lookup yields CDR1 SNHLY and CDR2 FYNNEI.

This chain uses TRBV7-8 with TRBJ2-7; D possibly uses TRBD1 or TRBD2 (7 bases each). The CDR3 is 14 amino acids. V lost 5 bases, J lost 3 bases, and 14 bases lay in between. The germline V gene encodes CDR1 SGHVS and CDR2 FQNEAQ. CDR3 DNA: TGTGCCAGCAGCCCCAGGGGGGGAGTCTACGAGCAGTACTTC. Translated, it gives CASSPRGGVYEQYF.

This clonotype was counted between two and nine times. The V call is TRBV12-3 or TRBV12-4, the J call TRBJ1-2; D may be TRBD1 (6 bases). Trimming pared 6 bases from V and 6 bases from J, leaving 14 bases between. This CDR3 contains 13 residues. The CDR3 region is CASSPRNRDGYTF. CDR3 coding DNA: TGTGCCAGCAGCCCAAGGAACAGGGATGGCTACACCTTC.

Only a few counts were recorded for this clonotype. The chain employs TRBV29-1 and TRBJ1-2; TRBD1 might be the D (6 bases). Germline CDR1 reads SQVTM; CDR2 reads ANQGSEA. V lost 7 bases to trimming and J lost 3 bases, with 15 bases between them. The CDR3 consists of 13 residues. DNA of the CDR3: TGCAGCGCCACGAAGGGGGGACACTATGGCTACACCTTC. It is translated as CSATKGGHYGYTF.

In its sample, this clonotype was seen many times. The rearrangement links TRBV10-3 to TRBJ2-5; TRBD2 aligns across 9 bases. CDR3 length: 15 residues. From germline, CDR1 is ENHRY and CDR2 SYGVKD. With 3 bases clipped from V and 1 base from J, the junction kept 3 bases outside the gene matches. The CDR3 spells CAISEGGGVQETQYF. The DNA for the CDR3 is TGTGCCATCAGTGAAGGCGGGGGGGTCCAAGAGACCCAGTACTTC.

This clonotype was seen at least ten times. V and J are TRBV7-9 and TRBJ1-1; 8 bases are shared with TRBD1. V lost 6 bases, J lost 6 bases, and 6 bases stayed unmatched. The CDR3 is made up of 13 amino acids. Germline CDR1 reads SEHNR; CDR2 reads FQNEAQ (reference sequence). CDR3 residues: CASSFQGASEAFF. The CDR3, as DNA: TGTGCCAGCAGTTTCCAGGGGGCCTCTGAAGCTTTCTTT.

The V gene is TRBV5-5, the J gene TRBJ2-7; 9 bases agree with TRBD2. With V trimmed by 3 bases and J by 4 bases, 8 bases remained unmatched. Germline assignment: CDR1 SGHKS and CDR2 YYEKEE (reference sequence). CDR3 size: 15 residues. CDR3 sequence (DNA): TGTGCCAGCAGCTGGGGGGCTAGCGGGATGTACGAGCAGTACTTC. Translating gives CASSWGASGMYEQYF.

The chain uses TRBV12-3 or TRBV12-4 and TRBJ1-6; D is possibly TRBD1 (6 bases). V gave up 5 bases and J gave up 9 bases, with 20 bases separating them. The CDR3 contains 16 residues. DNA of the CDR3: TGTGCCAGCAGTCGTTGGGGGGCGAGGGGTGTTTCACCCCTCCACTTT. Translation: CASSRWGARGVSPLHF.